One and the same sample provided the 27 T cell receptor beta chains below, sequenced in a study of cytomegalovirus exposure and HLA in healthy donors. Generated by immunoSEQ multiplex PCR, the TCRdb table keeps only in-frame clones and is missing some. Found here are 90,000 to 150,000 clones, around 89% of them singletons; the top ten hold more than 1.5%. The sequenced sample was PBMCs. All receptors derive from a man aged 18 to 29 in good health and CMV-seronegative.

The rearrangement links TRBV2 to TRBJ1-5; no clear D gene. Per germline, CDR1 SNHLY and CDR2 FYNNEI. There are 14 residues in the CDR3. With 8 bases removed from V and 1 base from J, the gap between germline ends came to 12 bases. CDR3 nucleotides: TGTGCCAGCGGGCCTTATATGAGCAATCAGCCCCAGCATTTT. It codes for CASGPYMSNQPQHF.

This clone was seen a few times. V gene TRBV28 combines with J gene TRBJ1-4, with D hard to call. CDR1 is MDHEN, CDR2 SYDVKM, per germline. Trimming took off 7 bases at V and 3 bases at J, with 6 bases between the two ends. CDR3 size: 12 residues. The CDR3 nucleotides read TGTGCCAGCAAGCCGGCTAATGAAAAACTGTTTTTT. Its protein product is CASKPANEKLFF. Full variable domain (rest looked up from reference TRBV28 and TRBJ1-4): DVKVTQSSRYLVKRTGEKVFLECVQDMDHENMFWYRQDPGLGLRLIYFSYDVKMKEKGDIPEGYSVSREKKERFSLILESASTNQTSMYLCASKPANEKLFFGSGTQLSVL.

V is TRBV7-9 and J is TRBJ2-1; 11 positions agree with TRBD2. There are 15 residues in the CDR3. Germline V gene lookup returns CDR1 SEHNR and CDR2 FQNEAQ (reference sequence). With 3 bases clipped from V and 8 bases from J, the junction kept 6 bases outside the gene matches. CDR3 sequence: CASSFLAGGQDEQFF. In DNA form, the CDR3 reads TGTGCCAGCAGCTTTTTAGCGGGGGGGCAGGATGAGCAGTTCTTC.

This chain links TRBV5-1 with TRBJ2-5; the D gene is possibly TRBD2 (5 bases). This CDR3 contains 15 residues. Germline assignment: CDR1 SGHRS and CDR2 YFSETQ. V gave up 4 bases and J gave up 5 bases, with 18 bases separating them. The CDR3 reads CASSIGLGLSETQYF. The CDR3 DNA reads as TGCGCCAGCAGCATTGGACTGGGCTTGTCGGAGACCCAGTACTTC.

The V gene is TRBV2, the J gene TRBJ1-5; the match to TRBD1 covers 7 bases. Germline lookup yields CDR1 SNHLY and CDR2 FYNNEI. CDR3 length: 13 amino acids. The junction had 5 bases not matched to a gene; V was cut back by 7 bases and J by 5 bases. DNA for the CDR3: TGTGCCAGCACCCAGGGGGGAGATCAGCCCCAGCATTTT. Translated: CASTQGGDQPQHF.

CDR3 nucleotide sequence: TGTGCCAGCAGTGTATCACCCAGGGGCGAAAGACAGCCCCAGCATTTT. It encodes CASSVSPRGERQPQHF. The rearrangement uses TRBV6-1 and TRBJ1-5, with D possibly being TRBD1 (6 bases). The CDR3 is 16 residues long. Germline V gene lookup returns CDR1 MNHNS and CDR2 SASEGT. The V and J ends lost 4 bases and 7 bases respectively, with 20 bases between them.

This rearrangement joins TRBV6-5 to TRBJ2-7; 9 nucleotides line up with TRBD1. Per the germline V gene, CDR1 is MNHEY and CDR2 is SVGAGI. V shed 9 bases and J 1 base; nucleotides not matched to a gene: 4. The CDR3 covers 13 residues. In DNA, the CDR3 is TGTGCCAGTAGGGGACAGGGATCCTACGAGCAGTACTTC. This codes for CASRGQGSYEQYF.

This chain links TRBV5-1 with TRBJ2-6, with TRBD1 matching 9 bases. The J segment lost 1 base and the V segment lost 2 bases, leaving 7 bases of the junction unmatched. In germline, CDR1 is SGHRS, CDR2 YFSETQ. This CDR3 has 18 residues. CDR3 in DNA: TGCGCCAGCAGCTTTCCGGGACAGGGTATTTCTGGGGCCAACGTCCTGACTTTC. It translates to CASSFPGQGISGANVLTF. Full variable domain (rest looked up from reference TRBV5-1 and TRBJ2-6): KAGVTQTPRYLIKTRGQQVTLSCSPISGHRSVSWYQQTPGQGLQFLFEYFSETQRNKGNFPGRFSGRQFSNSRSEMNVSTLELGDSALYLCASSFPGQGISGANVLTFGAGSRLTVL.

The chain links TRBV10-1 to TRBJ2-7; 8 bases are shared with TRBD1. With V trimmed by 0 bases and J by 3 bases, 7 bases remained unmatched. There are 16 residues in the CDR3. In germline, CDR1 is WNHNN, CDR2 SYGVQD (reference sequence). The CDR3 loop is CASSESPGGASYEQYF. In nucleotides, the CDR3 is TGCGCCAGCAGTGAGTCCCCAGGGGGCGCAAGCTACGAGCAGTACTTC.

The chain recombines TRBV28 with TRBJ1-2, with 8 bases lining up with TRBD1. CDR1 is MDHEN, CDR2 SYDVKM, per germline. V shed 2 bases and J 2 bases; nucleotides not matched to a gene: 1. The CDR3 has 14 amino acids. CDR3 protein: CASSLDRGNYGYTF. The CDR3 DNA reads TGTGCCAGCAGTTTAGACAGGGGCAACTATGGCTACACCTTC.

The rearrangement uses TRBV7-2 and TRBJ1-1; 10 bases are a match to TRBD1. Germline CDR1 and CDR2: SGHTA and FQGNSA. The CDR3 loop spans 14 amino acids. After removal of 3 bases from V and 5 bases from J, the junction contained 3 bases not matched to a gene. The CDR3 loop is CASSLGTGETEAFF. The CDR3 DNA sequence: TGTGCCAGCAGCTTGGGGACAGGGGAAACTGAAGCTTTCTTT.

The V and J genes are TRBV6-6 and TRBJ1-5, with TRBD1 matching over 9 bases. This CDR3 has 15 residues. The germline V gene has CDR1 MNHNY and CDR2 SVGAGI (reference sequence). With V trimmed by 7 bases and J by 6 bases, 10 bases remained unmatched. The CDR3 region has the DNA TGTGCCAGCACAAAAATACAGGGGGCGTCTCAGCCCCAGCATTTT. It encodes CASTKIQGASQPQHF.

This sequence joins TRBV7-8 and TRBJ1-5; 9 bases match TRBD1. In germline, CDR1 is SGHVS, CDR2 FQNEAQ. The CDR3 is 15 amino acids. V lost 4 bases and J lost 6; bases outside the gene matches: 7. CDR3 amino acids: CASSSGTGIGQPQHF. In DNA form, the CDR3 reads TGTGCCAGCAGCTCCGGGACAGGGATTGGTCAGCCCCAGCATTTT.

V is TRBV4-1 and J is TRBJ1-3; D might be TRBD1 (5 bases). The CDR3 consists of 18 residues. The V gene lost 1 base and the J gene lost 4 bases, with 20 bases spanning the gap. Looked up from germline, CDR1 is MGHRA and CDR2 is YSYEKL. DNA of the CDR3: TGCGCCAGCAGCCAAGGTGTAGGCGGGGGACCGCCAGGAAACACCATATATTTT. Translated: CASSQGVGGGPPGNTIYF.

The V call is TRBV11-3, the J call TRBJ2-5; 14 bases match TRBD2. This CDR3 contains 16 residues. Germline CDR1 SGHNT, CDR2 YENEEA. Germline trimming cut 4 bases from V and 4 bases from J; bases unmatched to any gene: 5. The CDR3 DNA reads TGTGCCAGCAGCTCCAGACTAGCGGGAGGGTTAGAGACCCAGTACTTC. It encodes CASSSRLAGGLETQYF.

CDR3 loop: CASSLGSLGGELFF. The CDR3 bases are TGTGCCAGCAGCTTAGGGAGTCTGGGCGGGGAGCTGTTTTTT. The chain joins TRBV11-3 to TRBJ2-2; no clear D gene. CDR3 length: 14 amino acids. V was pared by 1 base and J by 7 bases, with 10 bases between. Germline CDR1 and CDR2: SGHNT and YENEEA.

This chain uses TRBV27 with TRBJ2-2; no clear D gene. The CDR3 is 18 residues long. The germline CDR1 and CDR2 sequences are MNHEY and SMNVEV (reference sequence). The V end lost 1 base, the J end lost 1 base, and 16 bases lay between the germline ends. CDR3 amino acids: CASSLWFGQDGNTGELFF. The CDR3 nucleotides are TGTGCCAGCAGTTTATGGTTTGGGCAGGATGGGAACACCGGGGAGCTGTTTTTT.

V gene TRBV15 combines with J gene TRBJ1-1, with TRBD1 identical over 9 bases. The V segment lost 0 bases and the J segment 4 bases; nucleotides outside the gene matches: 27. CDR3 length: 23 amino acids. The germline V gene encodes CDR1 LNHNV and CDR2 YYDKDF (reference sequence). In DNA form, the CDR3 reads TGTGCCACCAGCAGAGAAAGCTATATTGGGATCGGACAGGGGAGACTGCGAAGCACTGAAGCTTTCTTT. Protein product: CATSRESYIGIGQGRLRSTEAFF.

V gene TRBV5-1 combines with J gene TRBJ2-2; possible D gene TRBD1, 5 bases. Deletions cut 3 bases from V and 5 bases from J, with 11 bases between. This CDR3 contains 14 residues. The germline V gene has CDR1 SGHRS and CDR2 YFSETQ. The CDR3 protein is CASSSRVGTGELFF. CDR3 coding DNA: TGCGCCAGCAGCTCCAGGGTAGGGACCGGGGAGCTGTTTTTT.

This chain joins TRBV5-1 and TRBJ2-7; D is perhaps TRBD1 (6 bases). Germline assignment: CDR1 SGHRS and CDR2 YFSETQ. Trimming removed 0 bases at V and 2 bases at J, with 21 bases between. The CDR3 runs to 18 residues. As DNA, the CDR3 is TGCGCCAGCAGCTTGGTCAGGGGCACTACGTTGGTAGCCTACGAGCAGTACTTC. It specifies CASSLVRGTTLVAYEQYF.

This chain joins TRBV7-2 and TRBJ1-6, with D maybe TRBD1 (5 bases). Per the germline V gene, CDR1 is SGHTA and CDR2 is FQGNSA. The germline V and J ends were trimmed by 6 bases and 9 bases, with 15 bases remaining between them. The CDR3 is made up of 14 amino acids. This CDR3 reads CASSSTESFSPLHF. The CDR3 nucleotides are TGTGCCAGCAGTTCGACAGAATCATTTTCACCCCTCCACTTT.

V is TRBV10-2 and J is TRBJ2-7; a weak D match, TRBD1 (5 bases). Germline CDR1 and CDR2: WSHSY and SAAADI. Trimming left V 10 bases short and J 4 bases short, with 23 bases between. The CDR3 extends over 15 amino acids. CDR3 DNA: TGCGCCACAATGGCACAGGACCCCCTCTTTTACGAGCAGTACTTC. Translated, it gives CATMAQDPLFYEQYF.

V and J are TRBV5-1 and TRBJ2-3; no definite D call. V lost 0 bases, J lost 2 bases, and 4 bases lay in between. Per germline, CDR1 SGHRS and CDR2 YFSETQ. There are 13 residues in the CDR3. This CDR3 is CASSLAFTDTQYF. CDR3 sequence (DNA): TGCGCCAGCAGCTTGGCGTTCACAGATACGCAGTATTTT.

The DNA of the CDR3 is TGCGCCAGCAGCCGGCAAGCGGGACAGGGCAACGGCTACACCTTC. Its protein product is CASSRQAGQGNGYTF. The chain carries TRBV5-1 and TRBJ1-2, with 9 bases identical to TRBD1. There are 15 residues in the CDR3. Looked up from germline, CDR1 is SGHRS and CDR2 is YFSETQ. Trimming removed 4 bases from V and 8 bases from J; junction bases left unmatched: 12.

The CDR3 protein is CASSDGSRGDADTQYF. CDR3 DNA: TGTGCCAGCAGTGACGGCTCCCGCGGGGATGCAGATACGCAGTATTTT. This chain joins TRBV6-4 and TRBJ2-3; a possible D gene is TRBD2 (6 bases). This CDR3 region has 16 residues. CDR1 is MRHNA and CDR2 is SNTAGT in the germline V gene. The V gene lost 2 bases and the J gene lost 4 bases, with 16 bases spanning the gap.

V and J are TRBV11-2 and TRBJ2-7; weak D call: TRBD1 (6 bases). Germline V CDR1 and CDR2: SGHAT, FQNNGV. The V and J ends lost 1 base and 4 bases respectively, with 14 bases between them. The CDR3 is 15 amino acids. The CDR3 coding sequence is TGTGCCAGCAGCTTAGGCTCGACAGGTCCATACGAGCAGTACTTC. This translates into CASSLGSTGPYEQYF.

Only one count was recorded for this clone. The chain links TRBV10-2 to TRBJ2-3; TRBD2 matches at 10 bases. This CDR3 has 17 amino acids. V lost 4 bases and J lost 7; bases outside the gene matches: 14. Germline loops: CDR1 WSHSY, CDR2 SAAADI. This CDR3 is CASSAQFTSGITNTQYF. The CDR3 DNA is TGCGCCAGCAGTGCACAATTCACTAGCGGGATTACAAATACGCAGTATTTT.